This T cell receptor beta chain originates from a study of blood T cell repertoires in COVID-19. Looking at the study overall: Acute and convalescent COVID-19 samples came from the United States, Italy and Spain. T cells, B-cell-depleted T cells, or PBMCs provided the cDNA or gDNA that served as material.

In the authors' workflow: Nucleated cell counts were estimated from reference gene primer amplification. Assay used: immunoSEQ multiplex PCR; TCRdb lists only in-frame clones, some missing. V and J calls and clone size come straight from that table; D and trimming were deduced from the DNA. The sample consists of approximately 68,000 clones, about 89% of them appearing once. Deletions cut 6 bases from V and 2 bases from J, with 8 bases between. Germline V lookup: CDR1 MNHEY, CDR2 SVGAGI. The CDR3 loop spans 13 amino acids. Sequencing input: peripheral blood. The clonotype comes from an older woman with acute or convalescent COVID-19. V usage is TRBV6-5 and J usage is TRBJ2-1; TRBD1 is a possible D gene (5 bases). The CDR3 nucleotides read TGTGCCAGCAGACGACAGACCTACAATGAGCAGTTCTTC. Translating gives CASRRQTYNEQFF.